This T cell receptor beta chain was recorded in a study of blood T cell repertoires in COVID-19. Across the study: From T cells, B-cell-depleted T cells, or PBMCs came the material, which was cDNA or gDNA.

V lost 5 bases and J 3 bases, leaving 11 bases between the germline ends. Germline assignment: CDR1 SNHLY and CDR2 FYNNEI. This CDR3 has 13 amino acids. This clone has a single count. TCRdb's table, derived via immunoSEQ multiplex PCR, lists solely in-frame clones and lacks some. The sample consists of under 350,000 clones, about 88% of them appearing once. This sequence was found in a man between 65 and 85 years old with acute or convalescent COVID-19. V gene TRBV2 combines with J gene TRBJ2-7; D is possibly TRBD1 (5 bases). Sequenced sample: peripheral blood. CDR3 nucleotide sequence: TGTGCCAGCAGTCGAACTACAGGCTACGAGCAGTACTTC. This gives the protein CASSRTTGYEQYF.